The subject of this entry is one T cell receptor beta chain. At one of its ends the junction is not consistent with the germline gene, which may arise from a read error. Germline loops: CDR1 SNHLY, CDR2 FYNNEI. This CDR3 has 17 residues. Original handling: Using reference gene primer amplification, nucleated cell counts were estimated. Libraries were prepared by immunoSEQ multiplex PCR; TCRdb keeps only in-frame clonotypes and omits some of them. V and J calls and clone size are copied from that table; D and trimming were computed from the DNA. The sample includes about 230,000 clones, more than 70% seen only once; the top ten take roughly 5.7%. The data stem from a study of blood T cell repertoires in COVID-19. Study-wide context: Both acute and convalescent COVID-19 samples were obtained from the United States, Italy and Spain. Sources were T cells, B-cell-depleted T cells, or PBMCs; the material itself was cDNA or gDNA.

The V and J genes are TRBV2 and TRBJ2-1, with 14 nucleotides matching TRBD2. This clonotype originated in an elderly man with acute or convalescent COVID-19. The sequenced material came from peripheral blood. For the CDR3, the DNA is TGTGCCAGCAGTCCAGGGACTAGCGGGAGAACTGGGGTTGAGCGGTTCTTC. Translating it yields CASSPGTSGRTGVERFF. The full variable domain, its missing parts supplied by reference TRBV2 and TRBJ2-1, is EPEVTQTPSHQVTQMGQEVILRCVPISNHLYFYWYRQILGQKVEFLVSFYNNEISEKSEIFDDQFSVERPDGSNFTLKIRSTKLEDSAMYFCASSPGTSGRTGVERFFGPGTRLTVL.